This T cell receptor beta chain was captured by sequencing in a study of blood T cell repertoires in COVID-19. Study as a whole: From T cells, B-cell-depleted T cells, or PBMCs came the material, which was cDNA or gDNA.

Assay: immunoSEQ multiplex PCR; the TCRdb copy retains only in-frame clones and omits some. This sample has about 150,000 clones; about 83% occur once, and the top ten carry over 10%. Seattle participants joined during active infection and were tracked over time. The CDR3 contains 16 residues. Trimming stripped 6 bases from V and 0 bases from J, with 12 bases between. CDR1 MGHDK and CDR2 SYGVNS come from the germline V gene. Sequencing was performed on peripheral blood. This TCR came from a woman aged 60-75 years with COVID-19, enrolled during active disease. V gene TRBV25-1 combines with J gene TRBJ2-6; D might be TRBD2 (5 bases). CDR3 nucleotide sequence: TGTGCCAGCAGCGAGGGTTGGCGCTCTGGGGCCAACGTCCTGACTTTC. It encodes CASSEGWRSGANVLTF.